This entry is about one T cell receptor (beta chain). This receptor's antigen is unknown. No base quality information exists; no much larger clone differs at one position. This specimen belongs to a study of cytomegalovirus exposure and HLA in healthy donors (dated by TCRdb to 2017 to 2019). At the level of the whole study: An earlier analysis of fewer than 750 of the donors reported about 300 Gb of sequence data and 95 million to 120 million unique TCR beta sequences obtained from around 180 million T cells. Approximately 330 gigabases of sequencing data and approximately 92 million unique TCR sequences made up an early release that covered approximately 620 HLA-typed donors. The genetic ancestry cluster associated with self-reported Caucasian donors included about 81% of the roughly 380 genotyped donors. The study aimed to test whether cataloging public T cell receptors could reveal signatures of past pathogen exposure. The T cell repertoires of under 700 subjects were profiled by immunosequencing and related to cytomegalovirus serostatus. In addition to the first cohort of about 650 subjects, a separate validation cohort of some 120 different subjects was used. To predict cytomegalovirus infection status, the study brought together high-throughput TCR immunosequencing, statistical association of individual TCRs with disease status, and machine learning. In a later analysis, previously published TCR beta repertoires from 550 to 700 donors were re-analyzed and high-resolution HLA genotyping was added so that TCR occurrence patterns could be studied. Rather than drawing on any new phenotypic data, the later analysis identified candidate immune exposures from TCR beta sequences and the way those sequences occurred across donors. An earlier analysis of approximately 580 of the donors used high-throughput TCR beta sequencing to judge whether each TCR beta V gene segment behaved as functional or pseudogenic. Donor age, sex, ethnicity and CMV serostatus were compiled together with the repertoire data. Genome-wide SNP genotypes for about 65% of the roughly 670 donors were used in a later genetic analysis, which treated that subset as a discovery cohort. All discovery cohort repertoires had been generated on a single sequencing platform. HLA typing covered class I and class II loci at four-digit resolution. Typing coverage differed by locus: A, B, C, DRB1 and DQB1 were typed in roughly 620-630 donors, DQA1 in 522, DPA1 in some 570, and DPB1 in 472. A handful of DR-DQ haplotypes were handled as single units for association and clustering because linkage in the cohort was strong. Among approximately 370 genotyped donors of the cohort, an average of about 220,000 unique TCR beta nucleotide sequences was sequenced per donor, of which 15% to 20% were non-productive.

What the work shows at the level of the full study, not this receptor alone: Because counts were too low, 15 to 20 rarely observed V segments, including chromosome 9 orphons, were left out of the earlier analysis of about 620 of the donors. CMV serostatus was the only immune exposure information available for the cohort. In a later analysis, HLA-associated TCR beta chains were found to be more clonally expanded and to have lower generation probabilities than equally common non-associated chains. Only TCR beta chains were sequenced in this cohort, and the absence of alpha or paired-chain data limited detectable features. Cytomegalovirus status was reported to be diagnosed by the classifier with high specificity and sensitivity in both the original and validation cohorts. The presence/absence analyses assumed that sequencing depth was roughly uniform across donors, and that assumption may not be true. The authors suggested that the approach could potentially be extended to other disease states and immunological phenotypes. Because the 87-base-pair reads could not distinguish some IMGT-functional V segments, including TRBV6-2 and TRBV6-3, those segments were excluded. In an earlier analysis of more than 500 of the donors, most TCR beta V segments appeared in productive rearrangements about 87% or about 30% of the time, broadly matching IMGT annotations. In a later analysis, most CMV-associated TCR beta chains were found to appear HLA-restricted, with HLA associations seemingly driven largely by CMV exposure. Linkage disequilibrium might explain the correlated functional status among segregating V segments, but an unknown experimental factor could not be excluded. The study gave a list of 150 to 200 TCR beta chains associated with cytomegalovirus. A later analysis associated about 17,000 TCR beta sequences with specific HLA alleles at a false discovery rate of 0.05. A cluster of highly shared sequence variants was judged likely to represent a technical artifact of the sequencing pipeline. Compared with the 666-donor mean, donors in an Asian-associated ancestry cluster had fewer N-insertions in productive TCRs, according to a later genetic analysis. A further reported finding was that TCR beta sequences accurately predicted the HLA-A and HLA-B alleles for most subjects in the first cohort. In a later genetic analysis, a missense DCLRE1C variant was associated with V-gene and J-gene trimming of TCR beta chains, and the association was replicated in an independent cohort. A later analysis found that TCR association rates varied across HLA loci, with DRB1 alleles showing the most associated TCRs and HLA-C alleles the fewest. Because some donors lacked HLA typing at each locus, the association tests relied only on the typed subset. A few of the identified cytomegalovirus-associated TCR beta chains were confirmed in vitro to be specific for cytomegalovirus antigens. A later analysis reported that several top co-occurrence clusters appeared linked to parvovirus B19, influenza, CMV and Epstein-Barr virus. Across donors, most TCR sequences were observed very rarely, whereas some public TCRs were present in many individuals. Assigning TCR associations to individual alleles was difficult when HLA alleles, especially DR and DQ, strongly co-occurred.

V sheds 2 bases and J sheds 0 bases, leaving 11 bases between their ends. From its cysteine to its phenylalanine, the CDR3 spans 15 amino acids. CDR3 DNA only is kept here, 45 bases in frame from base 1. From the germline V gene, CDR1 is SGHDT and CDR2 is YYEEEE. The cohort comprised fewer than 750 healthy bone marrow donors. At the time of sampling, all cohort members were nominally healthy, though unrecorded immune exposures were likely present. The donor tested CMV seropositive and was one of the 289 seropositive cohort members. A peripheral blood sample was collected from each donor, and TCR beta sequencing was performed on peripheral blood mononuclear cells. The Qiagen DNeasy Blood Extraction Kit was used to extract genomic DNA from the blood cell samples. Library creation used the immunoSEQ multiplex PCR assay. For the multiplex PCR, a mixture combining 60 forward primers for TCR Vbeta segments and 13 reverse primers for TCR Jbeta segments was used. The CDR3 region of rearranged TCR beta genes was amplified from genomic DNA by a multiplex PCR assay. The Illumina HiSeq System was used to sequence the amplified TCR beta libraries as 87-base-pair reads. For the original study's pipeline: A later analysis counted tens of millions of unique TCR beta chains across the 666 repertoires, and roughly 10 million of these chains were shared by at least two donors. A nearest-neighbor algorithm error-corrected the raw reads and collapsed the reads into unique sequences, merging closely related sequences to remove PCR and sequencing errors. To assign V, D and J gene segments, CDR3 sequences were aligned to IMGT reference sequences. Each retained sequence needed at least a six-nucleotide match to both a V gene segment and a J gene segment. Rearrangements were called productive when the CDR3 lacked stop codons and stayed in frame with V and J; all others were non-productive. Following IMGT convention, CDR3 was defined as the stretch from the second conserved V-encoded cysteine up to the conserved J-encoded phenylalanine. The earlier analysis of 587 of the donors excluded sequences that lacked an unambiguous match to a single V gene segment. An earlier analysis of 587 of the donors called V segments functional above 56.7% productive rearrangements and segregating when the between-donor standard deviation exceeded 5%. To diagnose cytomegalovirus status from the catalog of TCR beta chain sequences, a statistical classification framework was built. In a later analysis, V and J genes were assigned by comparing TCR nucleotide sequences against IMGT/GENE-DB human TR gene sequences. Using the TCRdist pipeline, a later analysis assigned CDR3 sequences along with most-parsimonious VDJ recombination scenarios. In a later analysis, each TCR beta chain was defined by its CDR3 amino acid sequence together with its V-gene family, and reads without a unique V-gene family were excluded. In a later analysis, 500 to 650 highly shared, low-generation-probability nucleotide sequences were removed to address suspected cross-contamination and a sequencing artifact. For each public chain, a later analysis derived a clonal expansion index from normalized ranks of inferred template counts within each repertoire. A later analysis computed generation probabilities with a VDJ recombination model fitted to out-of-frame rearrangements, and checked the results against IGoR. A later analysis scored TCR-TCR, TCR-HLA and TCR-CMV co-occurrence with hypergeometric tests, applying a repertoire-size bias correction to TCR pairs. In a later analysis, false discovery rates were estimated by permuting HLA or CMV assignments 20 times. In a later analysis, co-occurring TCRs were grouped using DBSCAN, with TCRdist sequence similarity added in when clustering inside HLA-allele-positive subsets. Co-occurrence clustering excluded repertoires with fewer than 30,000 or more than 120,000 public chains, plus five with anomalous nucleotide sharing. The table comes from immuneACCESS by way of TCRdb, which keeps in-frame sequences with V and J called. Part of the clones is missing from these tables; in studies checked, under half for an unresolved V gene and the rest for unknown reasons. V and J calls and clone size are copied from that table; D and trimming were computed from the DNA. A total of about 76,000 clones appear in this sample, roughly two thirds of them only once. Around 15% of the sample is in the top ten clones.

Sequencing was carried out using PBMCs. Here the chain combines TRBV5-6 and TRBJ1-1; TRBD1 could be the D gene, as 5 bases match. The sequence derives from a woman in her thirties or forties in good health and CMV-seropositive. The CDR3 loop reads CASSLYQGVNTEAFF. The base sequence is TGTGCCAGCAGCTTATATCAGGGCGTGAACACTGAAGCTTTCTTT.